This is a list of T cell receptor beta chains from one sample in a study of T-cell memory formation after mild COVID-19. TCRdb reprocessed the 5' RACE reads with MiXCR, giving one entry per CDR3 protein. The data contain 50,000 or so distinct CDR3 sequences, over 9% of them singletons. Source material: PBMCs or a T cell subset sorted from them (not recorded which). These TCRs come from an adult woman who had mild COVID-19 (a few samples of this study predate the infection). Cell type and time point are not known. CDR3s include the opening cysteine and the closing phenylalanine or tryptophan. Each record gives: CDR3 protein, CDR3 DNA, J gene, V gene, clone size, D gene. D genes are given only for firm matches. Some rows mark clone size as missing; the rest say once, few, many or name a class of expanded clone.

CDR3: CASSPTGGRQPQHF
DNA: TGTGCCAGCTCGCCCACAGGGGGCCGTCAGCCCCAGCATTTT
J: TRBJ1-5
V: TRBV18
size: -
D: TRBD1

CDR3: CASSQPGQGNEQFF
DNA: TGCGCCAGCAGCCAGCCGGGACAGGGAAATGAGCAGTTCTTC
J: TRBJ2-1
V: TRBV4-1
size: many
D: TRBD1

CDR3: CASSKGGGTEAFF
DNA: TGTGCCAGCAGCAAAGGGGGAGGCACTGAAGCTTTCTTT
J: TRBJ1-1
V: TRBV7-2
size: -
D: -

CDR3: CASRDLNNEQFF
DNA: TGTGCCAGCAGAGATTTGAACAATGAGCAGTTCTTC
J: TRBJ2-1
V: TRBV2
size: few
D: -

CDR3: CASSRGLAGQETQYF
DNA: TGTGCCAGCAGCCGGGGACTAGCGGGGCAAGAGACCCAGTACTTC
J: TRBJ2-5
V: TRBV5-4
size: -
D: TRBD2

CDR3: CASKDRPLLGEQYF
DNA: TGTGCCAGCAAAGACAGGCCTCTCCTAGGCGAGCAGTACTTC
J: TRBJ2-7
V: TRBV2
size: -
D: -

CDR3: CASSQDGEAYEQYF
DNA: TGTGCCAGCAGCCAAGACGGGGAGGCCTACGAGCAGTACTTC
J: TRBJ2-7
V: TRBV4-2
size: -
D: -

CDR3: CASSQTRGEWSYGYTF
DNA: TGCGCCAGCAGCCAAACTCGGGGGGAATGGAGCTATGGCTACACCTTC
J: TRBJ1-2
V: TRBV4-3
size: few
D: -

CDR3: CASSLALAGGTDTQYF
DNA: TGCGCCAGCAGCTTGGCTCTAGCGGGGGGCACAGATACGCAGTATTTT
J: TRBJ2-3
V: TRBV5-1
size: -
D: TRBD2

CDR3: CATSDYQQGYGYTF
DNA: TGTGCCACCAGTGATTACCAACAAGGCTATGGCTACACCTTC
J: TRBJ1-2
V: TRBV24-1
size: few
D: -

CDR3: CASSNMRDSSYNEQFF
DNA: TGTGCCAGCAGTAACATGCGGGATAGCTCCTACAATGAGCAGTTCTTC
J: TRBJ2-1
V: TRBV12-3/TRBV12-4
size: many
D: -

CDR3: CASSQSFGGAYEQYF
DNA: TGTGCCAGCAGCCAATCGTTCGGGGGGGCGTACGAGCAGTACTTC
J: TRBJ2-7
V: TRBV16
size: many
D: TRBD2

CDR3: CASSIIDDNEQFF
DNA: TGTGCCAGTAGTATCATCGACGACAATGAGCAGTTCTTC
J: TRBJ2-1
V: TRBV19
size: few
D: -

CDR3: CASSSVASTYEQYF
DNA: TGCGCCAGCAGTTCTGTAGCGTCGACCTACGAGCAGTACTTC
J: TRBJ2-7
V: TRBV5-1
size: many
D: -

CDR3: CASTRDRGDYGYTF
DNA: TGTGCCAGCACCAGGGACAGGGGGGACTATGGCTACACCTTC
J: TRBJ1-2
V: TRBV6-1
size: few
D: TRBD1

CDR3: CSARVGNSYEQYF
DNA: TGCAGTGCTAGAGTGGGCAACTCCTACGAGCAGTACTTC
J: TRBJ2-7
V: TRBV20-1
size: few
D: -

CDR3: CASSLVFVVTGRSTGELFF
DNA: TGTGCCAGCAGCTTAGTGTTTGTGGTAACAGGACGAAGCACCGGGGAGCTGTTTTTT
J: TRBJ2-2
V: TRBV7-9
size: few
D: -

CDR3: CAISGGSGRFNEQFF
DNA: TGTGCCATCAGTGGGGGGTCGGGTAGATTCAATGAGCAGTTCTTC
J: TRBJ2-1
V: TRBV10-3
size: -
D: -

CDR3: CASGLAFPYEQYF
DNA: TGTGCCAGCGGCCTAGCATTCCCCTACGAGCAGTACTTC
J: TRBJ2-7
V: TRBV7-9
size: few
D: -

CDR3: CASSEGYGGETQYF
DNA: TGTGCCAGCAGCGAGGGATACGGGGGAGAGACCCAGTACTTC
J: TRBJ2-5
V: TRBV5-6
size: many
D: -

CDR3: CASSPWTDSGNTIYF
DNA: TGCGCCAGCAGCCCATGGACAGACTCTGGAAACACCATATATTTT
J: TRBJ1-3
V: TRBV5-1
size: -
D: -

CDR3: CASRWDRGRDEQYF
DNA: TGTGCCAGCAGGTGGGACAGGGGCCGGGACGAGCAGTACTTC
J: TRBJ2-7
V: TRBV6-6
size: few
D: TRBD1

CDR3: CASSYTTTSGGNTDTQYF
DNA: TGCGCCAGCAGCTACACAACTACTAGCGGGGGGAACACAGATACGCAGTATTTT
J: TRBJ2-3
V: TRBV5-1
size: few
D: TRBD2

CDR3: CASSLVGGAGYTF
DNA: TGTGCCAGCAGCTTAGTGGGAGGGGCCGGCTACACCTTC
J: TRBJ1-2
V: TRBV11-2
size: -
D: -

CDR3: CASSPGTGEYNEQYF
DNA: TGTGCCAGCAGCCCCGGGACAGGTGAATACAATGAGCAGTACTTC
J: TRBJ2-7
V: TRBV7-7
size: few
D: TRBD1

CDR3: CASSSPGEGGYGYTF
DNA: TGTGCCAGCAGTTCCCCCGGGGAGGGAGGGTATGGCTACACCTTC
J: TRBJ1-2
V: TRBV6-6
size: -
D: -

CDR3: CASRAQGDTQYF
DNA: TGTGCCAGCAGGGCACAGGGGGATACGCAGTATTTT
J: TRBJ2-3
V: TRBV12-3/TRBV12-4
size: -
D: TRBD1

CDR3: CAISEGDFLAKNIQYF
DNA: TGTGCCATCAGTGAGGGGGACTTTCTAGCCAAAAACATTCAGTACTTC
J: TRBJ2-4
V: TRBV10-3
size: few
D: -

CDR3: CASSLGGVLVQETQYF
DNA: TGTGCCAGCAGCTTAGGAGGGGTTCTGGTCCAAGAGACCCAGTACTTC
J: TRBJ2-5
V: TRBV7-9
size: medium-sized
D: -

CDR3: CASSFLTHEAFF
DNA: TGTGCCAGCAGTTTCTTAACTCACGAAGCTTTCTTT
J: TRBJ1-1
V: TRBV12-3/TRBV12-4
size: few
D: -

CDR3: CATRGTSGHNEQFF
DNA: TGTGCCACCAGGGGGACTAGCGGTCACAATGAGCAGTTCTTC
J: TRBJ2-1
V: TRBV15
size: many
D: TRBD2

CDR3: CASSDSSNSPLHF
DNA: TGTGCCAGCAGTGACTCAAGTAATTCACCCCTCCACTTT
J: TRBJ1-6
V: TRBV6-4
size: many
D: -

CDR3: CAWSSGPSYTF
DNA: TGTGCCTGGAGCTCGGGACCGAGTTACACCTTC
J: TRBJ1-2
V: TRBV30
size: -
D: -

CDR3: CASSTAGTGTTEQYF
DNA: TGTGCCAGTAGTACCGCCGGGACAGGGACTACCGAGCAGTACTTC
J: TRBJ2-7
V: TRBV19
size: few
D: TRBD1

CDR3: CSARGTSGDPLYEQYF
DNA: TGCAGTGCTAGGGGGACTAGCGGGGATCCCCTCTACGAGCAGTACTTC
J: TRBJ2-7
V: TRBV20-1
size: many
D: TRBD2

CDR3: CATSDLDRDTPEQFF
DNA: TGTGCCACCAGTGATTTGGACCGCGACACACCCGAGCAGTTCTTC
J: TRBJ2-1
V: TRBV24-1
size: -
D: -

CDR3: CASSKTGTSGSQETQYF
DNA: TGTGCCAGTAGTAAGACCGGGACTAGCGGGAGCCAAGAGACCCAGTACTTC
J: TRBJ2-5
V: TRBV19
size: many
D: TRBD2

CDR3: CASSTRISGANVLTF
DNA: TGTGCCAGCAGCACCAGGATATCTGGGGCCAACGTCCTGACTTTC
J: TRBJ2-6
V: TRBV4-2
size: many
D: -

CDR3: CASRQGAGETQYF
DNA: TGTGCCAGCAGGCAGGGGGCAGGGGAGACCCAGTACTTC
J: TRBJ2-5
V: TRBV3-1
size: -
D: TRBD1

CDR3: CASSPTGGRYNEQFF
DNA: TGTGCCAGCAGTCCCACTGGAGGGAGGTACAATGAGCAGTTCTTC
J: TRBJ2-1
V: TRBV5-4
size: -
D: -

CDR3: CSAFRTDGYGYTF
DNA: TGCAGTGCTTTCCGGACAGATGGCTATGGCTACACCTTC
J: TRBJ1-2
V: TRBV20-1
size: few
D: -

CDR3: CASSLTVGEQYF
DNA: TGTGCCAGCAGTTTAACTGTGGGCGAGCAGTACTTC
J: TRBJ2-7
V: TRBV12-3/TRBV12-4
size: -
D: -

CDR3: CASSPGARYNEQFF
DNA: TGCGCCAGCAGCCCCGGGGCTAGGTACAATGAGCAGTTCTTC
J: TRBJ2-1
V: TRBV5-1
size: many
D: -

CDR3: CASSTGGDYNEQFF
DNA: TGTGCCAGCAGTACGGGTGGGGATTACAATGAGCAGTTCTTC
J: TRBJ2-1
V: TRBV6-5
size: many
D: -

CDR3: CASSQQGEAYEQYF
DNA: TGCGCCAGCAGCCAACAGGGAGAAGCCTACGAGCAGTACTTC
J: TRBJ2-7
V: TRBV5-1
size: few
D: -

CDR3: CATSDSGTGAYNEQFF
DNA: TGTGCCACCAGTGATTCCGGGACAGGAGCCTACAATGAGCAGTTCTTC
J: TRBJ2-1
V: TRBV24-1
size: few
D: TRBD1

CDR3: CASTNTHYNEQFF
DNA: TGTGCCAGCACTAATACACACTACAATGAGCAGTTCTTC
J: TRBJ2-1
V: TRBV6-5
size: -
D: -